This T cell receptor beta chain was obtained from a study of T-cell reconstitution after alpha-beta-depleted transplantation in children. The authors prepared the TCRbeta library with unique molecular identifiers. Via MiXCR, TCRdb re-called the PCR reads, giving one row per CDR3 protein. The sample records hundreds of thousands of distinct CDR3 sequences, approximately 16% being singletons. Germline V gene data show CDR1 as SEHNR and CDR2 as FQNEAQ (reference sequence). CDR3 length: 14 amino acids. V was clipped by 0 bases and J by 12 bases; unmatched bases: 8. The chain is built from TRBV7-9 and TRBJ2-1; TRBD2 agrees at 7 bases. The starting material was PBMCs from the stem cell graft donor, obtained from the stem cell graft. This clonotype originated in a human donor who donated a stem cell graft to a child with acute myeloid leukemia. The CDR3 DNA sequence: TGTGCCAGCAGCTTAGCGCCTGTAGGGGAGGGGCAGTTCTTC. Translating gives CASSLAPVGEGQFF. Filled out from reference TRBV7-9 and TRBJ2-1, the complete variable domain reads DTGVSQNPRHKITKRGQNVTFRCDPISEHNRLYWYRQTLGQGPEFLTYFQNEAQLEKSRLLSDRFSAERPKGSFSTLEIQRTEQGDSAMYLCASSLAPVGEGQFFGPGTRLTVL.